A selection of T cell receptor beta chains follows, all from one sample in a study of T cells in narcolepsy. Method: immunoSEQ multiplex PCR; TCRdb's copy keeps in-frame clones and lacks some. The sample has some 25,000 clones, approximately 80% seen once. Sequenced input: CD45RA- memory CD4+ T cells from PBMCs. The receptors derive from a human donor with narcolepsy. The CDR3 runs from the conserved cysteine through the conserved F or W. The D gene is left open where the match is weak. Where a row states a size, it is once, few, many or the class of an expanded clone; other rows omit it.

TRBJ1-5 | few | TRBD1 | TRBV28 | CASSRTTGQPNQPQHF | TGTGCCAGCAGTCGAACGACGGGACAGCCTAATCAGCCCCAGCATTTT
TRBJ2-4 | once | TRBD1 | TRBV4-2 | CASSQQGALDIQYF | TGTGCCAGCAGCCAACAGGGGGCGCTTGACATTCAGTACTTC
TRBJ1-2 | NA | TRBD1 | TRBV5-4 | CASSLTRTGNGYTF | TGTGCCAGCAGCTTAACCAGGACAGGGAATGGCTACACCTTC
TRBJ2-1 | NA | TRBD1 | TRBV9 | CASSFRTGSLNDEQFF | TGTGCCAGCAGCTTCAGGACAGGGAGCCTCAATGATGAGCAGTTCTTC
TRBJ2-7 | NA | TRBD2 | TRBV5-6 | CASSLAPLAGEWDF | TGTGCCAGCAGCTTGGCCCCTCTAGCGGGAGAATGGGACTTC
TRBJ1-4 | NA | TRBD1 | TRBV6-6 | CASNTGGPNEKLFF | TGTGCCAGCAATACAGGGGGCCCTAATGAAAAACTGTTTTTT
TRBJ2-2 | NA | NA | TRBV4-3 | CASSQDPPRGTGELFF | TGCGCCAGCAGCCAAGACCCCCCCCGCGGCACCGGGGAGCTGTTTTTT
TRBJ1-1 | NA | TRBD1 | TRBV5-1 | CASSSGQALATEAFF | TGCGCCAGCAGCTCTGGACAGGCGTTGGCGACTGAAGCTTTCTTT
TRBJ2-5 | NA | NA | TRBV7-9 | CASSLDSHQETQYF | TGTGCCAGCAGCTTAGACAGCCACCAAGAGACCCAGTACTTC
TRBJ2-1 | NA | TRBD2 | TRBV4-1 | CASSPWTSYNNEQFF | TGCGCCAGCAGCCCCTGGACTAGCTACAACAATGAGCAGTTCTTC
TRBJ1-3 | NA | NA | TRBV9 | CASSVEVYPPIYF | TGTGCCAGCAGCGTAGAAGTCTACCCACCCATATATTTT
TRBJ2-7 | few | NA | TRBV27 | CAARGPTYEQYF | TGTGCAGCAAGGGGCCCCACCTACGAGCAGTACTTC
TRBJ1-2 | NA | TRBD1 | TRBV7-2 | CASSLDRGYGYTF | TGTGCCAGCAGCTTGGACAGGGGCTATGGCTACACCTTC